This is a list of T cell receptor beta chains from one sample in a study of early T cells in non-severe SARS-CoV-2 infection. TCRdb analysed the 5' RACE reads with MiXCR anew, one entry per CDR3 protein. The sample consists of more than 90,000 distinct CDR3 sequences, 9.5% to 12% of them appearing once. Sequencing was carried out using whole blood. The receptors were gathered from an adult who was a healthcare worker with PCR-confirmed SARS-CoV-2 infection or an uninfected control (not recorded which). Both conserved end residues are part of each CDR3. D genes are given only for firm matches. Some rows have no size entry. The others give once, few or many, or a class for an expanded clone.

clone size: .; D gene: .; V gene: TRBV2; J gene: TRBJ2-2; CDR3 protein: CATRGTNTGELFF; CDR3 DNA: TGTGCCACCCGGGGGACCAACACCGGGGAGCTGTTTTTT
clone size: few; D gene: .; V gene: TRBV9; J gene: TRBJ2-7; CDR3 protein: CASSVESRARQYF; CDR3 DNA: TGTGCCAGCAGCGTAGAATCAAGGGCCAGGCAGTACTTC
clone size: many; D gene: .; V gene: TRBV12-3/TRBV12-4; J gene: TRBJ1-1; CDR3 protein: CASSPGVHTEAFF; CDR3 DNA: TGTGCCAGCAGTCCAGGGGTACATACTGAAGCTTTCTTT
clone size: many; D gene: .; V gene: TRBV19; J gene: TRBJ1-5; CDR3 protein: CASRGTSELPQHF; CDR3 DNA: TGTGCCAGTAGGGGTACCTCAGAGTTACCCCAGCATTTT
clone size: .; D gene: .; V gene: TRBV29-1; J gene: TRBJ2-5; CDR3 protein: CSVETGRGETQYF; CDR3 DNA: TGCAGCGTGGAAACAGGGAGGGGGGAGACCCAGTACTTC
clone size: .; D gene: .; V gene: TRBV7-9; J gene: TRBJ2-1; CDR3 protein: CASSLASYLYNEQFF; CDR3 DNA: TGTGCCAGCAGCTTAGCGTCATACCTTTACAATGAGCAGTTCTTC
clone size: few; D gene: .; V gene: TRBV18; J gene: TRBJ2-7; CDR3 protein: CASSPRVGQGRYEQYF; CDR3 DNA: TGTGCCAGCTCACCGAGGGTTGGCCAGGGGCGCTACGAGCAGTACTTC
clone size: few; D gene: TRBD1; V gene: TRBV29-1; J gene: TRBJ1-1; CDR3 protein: CSVSNFLGQYTEAFF; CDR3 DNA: TGCAGCGTGTCGAATTTTTTGGGACAGTACACTGAAGCTTTCTTT
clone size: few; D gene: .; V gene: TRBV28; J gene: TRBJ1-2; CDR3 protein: CASSDYGYTF; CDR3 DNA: TGTGCCAGCAGTGACTATGGCTACACCTTC
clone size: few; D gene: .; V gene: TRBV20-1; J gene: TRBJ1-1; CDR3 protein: CSAREQGGRTEAFF; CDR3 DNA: TGCAGTGCTAGAGAGCAAGGGGGGAGGACTGAAGCTTTCTTT
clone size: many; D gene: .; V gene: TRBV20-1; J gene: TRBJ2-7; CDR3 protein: CSAARLDSSYEQYF; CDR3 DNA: TGCAGTGCTGCCCGTCTCGACAGCTCCTACGAGCAGTACTTC
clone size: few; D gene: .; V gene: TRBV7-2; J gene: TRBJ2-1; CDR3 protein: CASSLDSRSSYNEQFF; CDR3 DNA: TGTGCCAGCAGCTTAGACAGCAGGAGCTCCTACAATGAGCAGTTCTTC
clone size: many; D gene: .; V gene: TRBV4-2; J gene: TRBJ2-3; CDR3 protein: CASSSGGSSDTQYF; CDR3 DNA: TGTGCCAGCAGCTCTGGCGGCAGTTCGGATACGCAGTATTTT
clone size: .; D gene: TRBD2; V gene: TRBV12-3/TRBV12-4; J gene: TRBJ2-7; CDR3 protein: CASSSSGTSDPYEQYF; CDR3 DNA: TGTGCCAGCAGTTCATCCGGGACTAGCGATCCCTACGAGCAGTACTTC
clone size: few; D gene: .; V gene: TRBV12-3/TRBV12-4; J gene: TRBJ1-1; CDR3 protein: CASSLTLIRGQNTEAFF; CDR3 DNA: TGTGCCAGCAGTTTGACTTTAATCAGAGGACAGAACACTGAAGCTTTCTTT
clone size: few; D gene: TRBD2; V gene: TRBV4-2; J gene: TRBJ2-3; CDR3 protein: CASSHPPQGTSGGRTDTQYF; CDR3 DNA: TGTGCCAGCAGCCACCCCCCCCAAGGGACTAGCGGGGGCCGCACAGATACGCAGTATTTT
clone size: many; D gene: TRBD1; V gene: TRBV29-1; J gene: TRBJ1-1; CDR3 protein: CSARTGPNTEAFF; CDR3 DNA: TGCAGCGCCCGGACAGGGCCGAACACTGAAGCTTTCTTT
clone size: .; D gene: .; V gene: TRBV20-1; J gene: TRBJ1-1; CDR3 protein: CSARDWARGWGDTEAFF; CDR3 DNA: TGCAGTGCTAGAGATTGGGCCAGGGGCTGGGGAGACACTGAAGCTTTCTTT
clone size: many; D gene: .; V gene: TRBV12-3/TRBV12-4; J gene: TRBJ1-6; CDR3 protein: CASNLQGKGSPLHF; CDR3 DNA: TGTGCCAGCAACCTCCAGGGGAAAGGGTCACCCCTCCACTTT
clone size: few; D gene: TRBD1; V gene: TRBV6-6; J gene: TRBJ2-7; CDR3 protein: CASSYDRGSYEQYF; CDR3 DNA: TGTGCCAGCAGTTACGACAGGGGCTCCTACGAGCAGTACTTC
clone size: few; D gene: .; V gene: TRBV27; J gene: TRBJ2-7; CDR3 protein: CASRLTTGTYEQYF; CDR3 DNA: TGTGCCAGCAGGCTCACCACAGGGACCTACGAGCAGTACTTC
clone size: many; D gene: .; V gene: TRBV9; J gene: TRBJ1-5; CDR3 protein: CASSTSGQPNQPQHF; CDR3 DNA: TGTGCCAGCAGCACTTCTGGACAGCCCAATCAGCCCCAGCATTTT
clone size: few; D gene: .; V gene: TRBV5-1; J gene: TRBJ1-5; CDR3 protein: CASSADRNNQPQHF; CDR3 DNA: TGCGCCAGCAGCGCCGACAGGAACAATCAGCCCCAGCATTTT
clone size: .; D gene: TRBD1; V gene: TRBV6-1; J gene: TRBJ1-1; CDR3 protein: CASREQGLMNTEAFF; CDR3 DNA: TGTGCCAGCAGGGAACAGGGGTTGATGAACACTGAAGCTTTCTTT
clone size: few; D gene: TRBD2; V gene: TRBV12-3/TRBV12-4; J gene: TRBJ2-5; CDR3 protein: CASSFGLAGAETQYF; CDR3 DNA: TGTGCCAGCAGTTTTGGGCTAGCGGGAGCCGAGACCCAGTACTTC
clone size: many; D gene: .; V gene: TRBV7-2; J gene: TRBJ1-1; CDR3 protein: CASTPGTRMNTEAFF; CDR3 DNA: TGTGCCAGCACCCCAGGAACGCGCATGAACACTGAAGCTTTCTTT
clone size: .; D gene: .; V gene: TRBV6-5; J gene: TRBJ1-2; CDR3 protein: CASSQEPRYGYTF; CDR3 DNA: TGTGCCAGCAGCCAAGAACCCCGCTATGGCTACACCTTC
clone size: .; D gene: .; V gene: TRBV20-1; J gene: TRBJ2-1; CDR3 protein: CSAVRGSEQFF; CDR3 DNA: TGCAGTGCCGTCCGAGGTAGTGAGCAGTTCTTC
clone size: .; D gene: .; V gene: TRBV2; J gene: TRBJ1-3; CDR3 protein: CASSTGPIESGNTIYF; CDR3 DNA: TGTGCCAGCAGTACAGGGCCGATCGAGTCTGGAAACACCATATATTTT
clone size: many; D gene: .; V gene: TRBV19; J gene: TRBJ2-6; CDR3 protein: CASRHFGTEGANVLTF; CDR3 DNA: TGTGCCAGTAGGCATTTCGGGACGGAAGGGGCCAACGTCCTGACTTTC
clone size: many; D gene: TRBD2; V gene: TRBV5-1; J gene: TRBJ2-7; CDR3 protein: CASSLGGSGSLLYEQYF; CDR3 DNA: TGCGCCAGCAGCTTGGGGGGTAGCGGGAGCCTACTCTACGAGCAGTACTTC
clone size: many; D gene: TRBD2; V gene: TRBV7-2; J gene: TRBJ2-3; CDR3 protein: CASSWFTSGLTDTQYF; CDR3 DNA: TGTGCCAGCAGCTGGTTTACTAGCGGACTCACAGATACGCAGTATTTT
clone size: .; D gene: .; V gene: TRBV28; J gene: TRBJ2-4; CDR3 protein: CASGRDQNIQYF; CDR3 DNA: TGTGCCAGCGGACGGGACCAAAACATTCAGTACTTC
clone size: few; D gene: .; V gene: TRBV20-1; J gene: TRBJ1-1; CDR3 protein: CSARGPGGNTEAFF; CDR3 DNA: TGCAGTGCTAGGGGGCCAGGAGGTAACACTGAAGCTTTCTTT
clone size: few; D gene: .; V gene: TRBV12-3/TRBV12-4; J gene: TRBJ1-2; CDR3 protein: CASTRGVDNGYTF; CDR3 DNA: TGTGCCAGCACCAGAGGGGTGGATAATGGCTACACCTTC
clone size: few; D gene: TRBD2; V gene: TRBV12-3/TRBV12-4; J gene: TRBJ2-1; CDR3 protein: CASSGGSGVFSYNEQFF; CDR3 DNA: TGTGCCAGCAGTGGAGGTAGCGGGGTGTTCTCCTACAATGAGCAGTTCTTC
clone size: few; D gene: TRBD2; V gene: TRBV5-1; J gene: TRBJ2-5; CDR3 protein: CASSPGGLAGVETQYF; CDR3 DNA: TGCGCCAGCAGCCCCGGCGGCCTAGCGGGAGTAGAGACCCAGTACTTC
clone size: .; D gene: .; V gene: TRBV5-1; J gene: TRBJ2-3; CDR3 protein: CASSLTTRSSAGDTQYF; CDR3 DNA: TGCGCCAGCAGCTTGACGACTAGATCTAGCGCGGGAGATACGCAGTATTTT
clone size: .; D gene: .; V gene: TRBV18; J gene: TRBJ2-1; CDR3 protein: CASSPGARNNEQFF; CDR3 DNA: TGTGCCAGCTCACCAGGGGCGCGGAACAATGAGCAGTTCTTC
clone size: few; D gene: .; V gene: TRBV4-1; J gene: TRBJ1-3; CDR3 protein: CASSQERSFGNTIYF; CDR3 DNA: TGCGCCAGCAGCCAAGAACGGTCTTTCGGAAACACCATATATTTT
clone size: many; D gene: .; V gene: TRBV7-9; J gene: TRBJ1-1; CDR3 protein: CASSSTGNTEAFF; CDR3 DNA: TGTGCCAGCAGCTCGACAGGCAACACTGAAGCTTTCTTT
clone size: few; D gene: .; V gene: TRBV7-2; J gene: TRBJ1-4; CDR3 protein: CASSRDGLTNEKLFF; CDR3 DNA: TGTGCCAGCAGCCGAGATGGATTAACTAATGAAAAACTGTTTTTT
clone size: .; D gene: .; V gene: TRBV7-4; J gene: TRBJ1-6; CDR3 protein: CASSALGNSPLHF; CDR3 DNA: TGTGCCAGCAGTGCCCTGGGGAATTCACCCCTCCACTTT
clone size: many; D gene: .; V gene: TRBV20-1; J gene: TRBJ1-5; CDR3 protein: CSARAFGESGNQPQHF; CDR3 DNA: TGCAGTGCTAGAGCATTCGGGGAATCGGGCAATCAGCCCCAGCATTTT
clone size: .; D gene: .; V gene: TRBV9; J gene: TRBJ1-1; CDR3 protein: CASSVVRATGGTEAFF; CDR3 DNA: TGTGCCAGCAGCGTAGTCCGGGCGACGGGAGGTACTGAAGCTTTCTTT
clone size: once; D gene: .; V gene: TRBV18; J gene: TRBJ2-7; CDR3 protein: CASSPSREYEQYF; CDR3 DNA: TGTGCCAGCTCACCAAGCAGGGAATACGAGCAGTACTTC
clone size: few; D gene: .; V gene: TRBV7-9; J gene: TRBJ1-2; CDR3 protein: CASSWQGGYGYTF; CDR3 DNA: TGTGCCAGCAGCTGGCAGGGCGGATATGGCTACACCTTC
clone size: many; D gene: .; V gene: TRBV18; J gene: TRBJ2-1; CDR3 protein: CASSPQSKDNEQFF; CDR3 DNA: TGTGCCAGCTCACCACAGTCGAAAGACAATGAGCAGTTCTTC